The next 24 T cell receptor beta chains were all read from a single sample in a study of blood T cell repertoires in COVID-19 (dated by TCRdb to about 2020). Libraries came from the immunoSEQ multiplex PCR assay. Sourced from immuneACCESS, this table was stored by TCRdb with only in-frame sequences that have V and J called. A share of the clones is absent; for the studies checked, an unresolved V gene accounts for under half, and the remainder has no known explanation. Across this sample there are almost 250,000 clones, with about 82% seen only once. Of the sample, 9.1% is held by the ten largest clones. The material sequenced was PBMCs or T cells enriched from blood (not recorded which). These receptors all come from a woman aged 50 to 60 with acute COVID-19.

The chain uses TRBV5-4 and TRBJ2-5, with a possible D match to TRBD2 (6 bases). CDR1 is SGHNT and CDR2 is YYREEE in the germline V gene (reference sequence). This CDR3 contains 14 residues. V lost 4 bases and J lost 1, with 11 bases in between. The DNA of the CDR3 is TGTGCCAGCAGCCGCCGGGACTCCCAAGAGACCCAGTACTTC. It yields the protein CASSRRDSQETQYF.

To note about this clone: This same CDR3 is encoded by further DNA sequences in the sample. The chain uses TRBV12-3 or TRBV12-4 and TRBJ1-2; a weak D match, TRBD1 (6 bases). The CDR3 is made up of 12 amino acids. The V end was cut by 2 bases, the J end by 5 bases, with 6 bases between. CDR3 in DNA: TGTGCCAGCAGTTTAACAGGGTATGGCTACACCTTC. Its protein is CASSLTGYGYTF.

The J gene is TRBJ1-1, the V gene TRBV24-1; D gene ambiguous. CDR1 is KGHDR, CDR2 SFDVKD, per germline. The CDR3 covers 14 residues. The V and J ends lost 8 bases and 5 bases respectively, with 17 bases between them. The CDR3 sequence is CATTSPGWRTEAFF. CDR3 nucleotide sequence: TGTGCCACCACCTCCCCCGGGTGGCGAACTGAAGCTTTCTTT.

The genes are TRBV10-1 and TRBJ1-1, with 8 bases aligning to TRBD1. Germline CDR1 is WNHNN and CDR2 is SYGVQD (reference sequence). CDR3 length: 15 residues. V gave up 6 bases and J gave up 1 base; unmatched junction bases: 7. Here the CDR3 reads CASRAGQGGNTEAFF. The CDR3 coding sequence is TGCGCCAGCAGGGCCGGACAGGGAGGGAACACTGAAGCTTTCTTT.

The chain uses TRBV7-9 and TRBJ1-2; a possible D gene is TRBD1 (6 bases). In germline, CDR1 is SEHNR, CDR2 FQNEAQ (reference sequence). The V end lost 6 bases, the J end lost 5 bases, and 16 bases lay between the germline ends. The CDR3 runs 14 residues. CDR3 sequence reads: CASRGDILPYGYTF. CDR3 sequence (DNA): TGTGCCAGCAGGGGGGACATTCTCCCGTATGGCTACACCTTC.

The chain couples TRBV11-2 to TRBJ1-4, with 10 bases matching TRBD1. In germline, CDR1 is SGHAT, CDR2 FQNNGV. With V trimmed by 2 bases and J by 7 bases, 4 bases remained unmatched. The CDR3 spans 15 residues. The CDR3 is CASSLSGTGVEKLFF. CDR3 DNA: TGTGCCAGCAGCTTATCTGGGACAGGGGTTGAAAAACTGTTTTTT.

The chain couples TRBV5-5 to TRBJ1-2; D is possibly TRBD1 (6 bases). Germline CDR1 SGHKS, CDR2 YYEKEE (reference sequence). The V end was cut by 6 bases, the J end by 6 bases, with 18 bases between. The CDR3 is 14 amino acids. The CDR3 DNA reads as TGTGCCAGCACCGACCCCCCAGGGGTCAATGGCTACACCTTC. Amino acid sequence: CASTDPPGVNGYTF.

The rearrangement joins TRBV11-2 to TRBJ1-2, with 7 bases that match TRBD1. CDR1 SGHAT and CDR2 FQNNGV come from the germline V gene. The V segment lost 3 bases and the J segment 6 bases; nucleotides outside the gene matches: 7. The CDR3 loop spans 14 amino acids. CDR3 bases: TGTGCCAGCAGCTTCCCCCCCAGGGGGGATGGCTACACCTTC. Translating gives CASSFPPRGDGYTF.

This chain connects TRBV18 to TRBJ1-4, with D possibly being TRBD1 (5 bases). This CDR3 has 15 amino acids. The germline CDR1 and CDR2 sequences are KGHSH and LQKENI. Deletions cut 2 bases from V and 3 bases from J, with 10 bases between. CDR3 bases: TGTGCCAGCTCACCAAATCAGGGTGCTAATGAAAAACTGTTTTTT. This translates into CASSPNQGANEKLFF.

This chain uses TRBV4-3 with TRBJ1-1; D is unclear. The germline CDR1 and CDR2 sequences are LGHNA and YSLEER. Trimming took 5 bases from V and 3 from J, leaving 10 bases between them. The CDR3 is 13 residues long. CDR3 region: CASSAEKYTEAFF. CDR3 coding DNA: TGCGCCAGCAGCGCCGAGAAGTACACTGAAGCTTTCTTT.

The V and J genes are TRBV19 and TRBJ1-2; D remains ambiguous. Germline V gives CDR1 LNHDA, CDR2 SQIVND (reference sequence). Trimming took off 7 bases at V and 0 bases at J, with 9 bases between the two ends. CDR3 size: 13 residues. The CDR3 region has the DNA TGTGCCAGTAAGGCGGGAACTAACTATGGCTACACCTTC. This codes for CASKAGTNYGYTF.

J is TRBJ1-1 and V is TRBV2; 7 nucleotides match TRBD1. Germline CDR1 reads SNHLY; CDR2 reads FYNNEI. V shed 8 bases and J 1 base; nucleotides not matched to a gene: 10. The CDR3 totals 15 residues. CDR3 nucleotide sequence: TGTGCCAGCGGGTCTAGGACAGGAAAGAACACTGAAGCTTTCTTT. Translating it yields CASGSRTGKNTEAFF.

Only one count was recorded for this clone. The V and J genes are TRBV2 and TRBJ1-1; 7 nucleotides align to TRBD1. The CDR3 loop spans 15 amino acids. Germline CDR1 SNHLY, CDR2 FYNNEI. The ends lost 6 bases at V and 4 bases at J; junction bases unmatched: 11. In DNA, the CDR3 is TGTGCCAGCAGCTACACCCTACCAGGGGGCACTGAAGCTTTCTTT. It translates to CASSYTLPGGTEAFF.

CDR3 sequence reads: CASSPDRGGEQYF. The CDR3 coding sequence is TGTGCCAGCAGCCCGGACAGGGGGGGTGAGCAGTACTTC. V and J are TRBV11-2 and TRBJ2-7; TRBD1 aligns across 10 bases. CDR1 is SGHAT and CDR2 is FQNNGV in the germline V gene. The CDR3 is 13 residues long. The J segment lost 7 bases and the V segment lost 5 bases, leaving 5 bases of the junction unmatched.

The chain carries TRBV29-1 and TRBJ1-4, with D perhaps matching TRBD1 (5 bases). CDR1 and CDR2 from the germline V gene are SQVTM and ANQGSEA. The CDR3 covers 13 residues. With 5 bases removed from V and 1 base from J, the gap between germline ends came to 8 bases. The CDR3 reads CSVRRGTNEKLFF. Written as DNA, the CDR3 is TGCAGCGTTAGAAGGGGAACTAATGAAAAACTGTTTTTT.

Here the CDR3 DNA reads TGTGCCAGCTCCGACCGGGGGTCGATGGACTATGGCTACACCTTC. It translates to CASSDRGSMDYGYTF. The V and J genes are TRBV18 and TRBJ1-2, with TRBD1 as a possible D gene (5 bases). Trimming shortened V by 6 bases and J by 3 bases, and 17 bases separated the two germline ends. Germline values: CDR1 KGHSH, CDR2 LQKENI. The CDR3 length is 15 residues.

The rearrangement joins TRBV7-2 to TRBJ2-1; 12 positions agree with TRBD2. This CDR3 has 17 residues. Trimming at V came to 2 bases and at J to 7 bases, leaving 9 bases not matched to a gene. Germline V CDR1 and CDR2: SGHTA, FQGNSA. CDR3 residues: CASSLSLAGGHRNEQFF. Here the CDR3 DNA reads TGTGCCAGCAGCTTATCACTAGCGGGGGGACACCGGAATGAGCAGTTCTTC.

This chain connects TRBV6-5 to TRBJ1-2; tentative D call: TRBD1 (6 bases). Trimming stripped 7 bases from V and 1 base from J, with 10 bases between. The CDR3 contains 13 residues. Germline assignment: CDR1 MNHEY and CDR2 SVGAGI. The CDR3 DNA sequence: TGTGCCAGCACGGCAGGGGATAACTATGGCTACACCTTC. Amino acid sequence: CASTAGDNYGYTF.

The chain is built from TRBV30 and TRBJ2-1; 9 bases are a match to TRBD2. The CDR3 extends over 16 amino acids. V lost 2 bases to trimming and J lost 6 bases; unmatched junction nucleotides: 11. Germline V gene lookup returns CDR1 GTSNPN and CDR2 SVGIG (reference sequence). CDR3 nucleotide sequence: TGTGCCTGGAGTTCAGGGCGGGGGGGTCATTTCAATGAGCAGTTCTTC. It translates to CAWSSGRGGHFNEQFF. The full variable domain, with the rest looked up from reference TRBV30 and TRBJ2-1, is SQTIHQWPATLVQPVGSPLSLECTVEGTSNPNLYWYRQAAGRGLQLLFYSVGIGQISSEVPQNLSASRPQDRQFILSSKKLLLSDSGFYLCAWSSGRGGHFNEQFFGPGTRLTVL.

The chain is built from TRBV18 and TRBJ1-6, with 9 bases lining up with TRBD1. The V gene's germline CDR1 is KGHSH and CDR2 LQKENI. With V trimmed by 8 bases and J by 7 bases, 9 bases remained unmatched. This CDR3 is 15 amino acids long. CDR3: CASTPDRGLNSPLHF. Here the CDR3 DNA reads TGTGCCAGCACGCCTGACAGGGGGTTAAATTCACCCCTCCACTTT.

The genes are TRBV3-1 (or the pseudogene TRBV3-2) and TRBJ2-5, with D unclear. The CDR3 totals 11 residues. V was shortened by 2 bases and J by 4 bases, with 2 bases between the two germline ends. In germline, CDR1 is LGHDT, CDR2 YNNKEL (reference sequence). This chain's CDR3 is CASSQRETQYF. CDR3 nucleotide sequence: TGTGCCAGCAGCCAACGAGAGACCCAGTACTTC.

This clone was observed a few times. In DNA form, the CDR3 reads TGTGCCAGTAGTCCCCCCGGGACTAGCGGGGGCCAAGCCACAGATACGCAGTATTTT. Its translation is CASSPPGTSGGQATDTQYF. The chain employs TRBV19 and TRBJ2-3, with 14 bases matching TRBD2. The CDR3 sequence is 19 residues long. In germline, CDR1 is LNHDA, CDR2 SQIVND (reference sequence). Losses at the gene ends were 5 bases for V and 2 bases for J; bases not matched to a gene: 12.

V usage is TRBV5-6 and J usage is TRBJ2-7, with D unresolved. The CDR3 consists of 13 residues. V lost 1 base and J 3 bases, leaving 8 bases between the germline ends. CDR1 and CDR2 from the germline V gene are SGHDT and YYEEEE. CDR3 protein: CASSLQLRYEQYF. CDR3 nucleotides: TGTGCCAGCAGCTTGCAACTTCGCTACGAGCAGTACTTC. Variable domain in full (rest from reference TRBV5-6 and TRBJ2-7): DAGVTQSPTHLIKTRGQQVTLRCSPKSGHDTVSWYQQALGQGPQFIFQYYEEEERQRGNFPDRFSGHQFPNYSSELNVNALLLGDSALYLCASSLQLRYEQYFGPGTRLTVT.

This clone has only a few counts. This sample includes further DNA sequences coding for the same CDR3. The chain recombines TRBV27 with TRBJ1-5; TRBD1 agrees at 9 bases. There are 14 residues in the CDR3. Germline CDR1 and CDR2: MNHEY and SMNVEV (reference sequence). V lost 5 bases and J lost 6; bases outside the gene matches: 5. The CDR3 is CASSLQGAGQPQHF. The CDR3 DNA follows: TGTGCCAGCAGTCTACAGGGGGCTGGTCAGCCCCAGCATTTT.